This TCR beta chain was captured by sequencing in a study of cytomegalovirus exposure and HLA in healthy donors. The CDR3 runs to 14 residues. The trim removed 4 bases at V and 7 bases at J, leaving 8 bases unmatched. Germline lookup yields CDR1 SGHTA and CDR2 FQGNSA. About this clone: The antigen is undetermined.

Vbeta (60) and Jbeta (13) primers were used in the PCR. The data were produced by immunoSEQ multiplex PCR, yet TCRdb's version contains in-frame clones alone and is incomplete. Of about 110,000 clones in the sample, 70% to 80% are singletons; the top ten hold 0.79%. General study findings and limits: Sequencing had likely introduced a cluster of highly shared sequence variants as an artifact. Presence/absence comparisons presumed near-even sequencing depth among donors.

The TCR comes from a boy younger than 18 in good health and CMV-seronegative. J is TRBJ2-7 and V is TRBV7-2; 9 bases agree with TRBD1. Sequencing used PBMCs. The CDR3 is CASSYRTGVGEQYF. DNA of the CDR3: TGTGCCAGCAGCTACCGGACAGGGGTGGGGGAGCAGTACTTC.